The text below deals with one TCR beta chain. Antigen: not known. Reprocessing the 5' RACE reads, TCRdb reports a single entry for every CDR3 protein and omits DNA. The sample's table shows around 550,000 distinct CDR3 sequences. This specimen belongs to a study of T cells expressing NK-cell markers. Overall study: Seven of the eight sequenced donors were HCMV-seropositive; one was seronegative. General study points: NKG2C+ dominant clonotypes from a handful of donors made up about 1.0-7.5% of CD8+ T cells.

Germline V gives CDR1 SGHRS, CDR2 YFSETQ. This CDR3 has 14 amino acids. The genes are TRBV5-1 and TRBJ1-4. The sample comprised blood T cells: a sorted CD56 or NKG2C T cell subset, CD4+ or CD8+ T cells, or bulk PBMC T cells (not recorded which). This receptor was taken from a man between 18 and 29 years old in good health. The CDR3 region is CASSLDRVFEKLFF.